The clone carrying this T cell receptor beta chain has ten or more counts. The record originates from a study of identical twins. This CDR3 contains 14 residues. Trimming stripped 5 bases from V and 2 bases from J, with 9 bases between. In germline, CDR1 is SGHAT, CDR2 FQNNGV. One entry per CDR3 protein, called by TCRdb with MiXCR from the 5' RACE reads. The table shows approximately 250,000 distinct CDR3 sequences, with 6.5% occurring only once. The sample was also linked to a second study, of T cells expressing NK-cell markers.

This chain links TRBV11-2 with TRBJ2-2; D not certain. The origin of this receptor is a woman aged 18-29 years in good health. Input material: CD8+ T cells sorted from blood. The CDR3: CASSIYTNTGELFF. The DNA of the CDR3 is TGTGCCAGCAGCATTTACACCAACACCGGGGAGCTGTTTTTT.